One T cell receptor beta chain is described in this entry. This clonotype has only a few counts. No antigen is known for it. No per-base quality is available; no much larger clone lies one base away. Library creation used PCR. For sequencing, an Illumina HiSeq 4000 was employed. Bulk TCR libraries were prepared as previously described, using TCR primers listed in Table S5. Purification of total RNA was performed with the Qiagen AllPrep DNA/RNA kit. Reads from multiple sequencing runs of the same library were pooled before analysis. The authors' analysis ran thus. Only reads with exact TCR constant sequence were kept, trimmed to 150 nt, and grouped by their 12-nt molecular barcodes. Reads inside each barcode group were sub-clustered using a 15% Levenshtein threshold, and a quality-weighted consensus sequence was constructed for each RNA molecule. Non-functional sequences were filtered out, along with any lower-count sequence sitting one edit away from another sequence. Based on a fit of two negative binomial distributions, barcode sub-clusters having less than 20% of the maximum read count were discarded. TCRdb handled the public reads itself, with Q25 trimming in fastp and clone calling in MiXCR, and kept productive beta chains. Each entry is one CDR3 protein sequence, shown with its most common DNA and genes. The V and J calls, along with clone size, are taken from TCRdb and not from the paper's own processing. The sample has some 650,000 distinct CDR3 sequences on record, about 20% of them singletons. The ten largest clonotypes hold 0.7% to 1% of the sample.

Libraries of naive CD8 T cells were built from around 18,000 to 910,000 sorted cells, with 10%, 30% or 50% of the purified RNA used. Naive CD8 T cells were FACS-sorted as CD8+CD4-CCR7+CD45RA+ on a BD FACSAria II into RLT Plus buffer. To test detection sensitivity, Jurkat RNA equal to ten TCR copies was added to samples of about 20,000-1,000,000 naive CD8 T cells. CD8 T cells were enriched using RosetteSep CD8+ T Cell Enrichment Cocktail and Ficoll-Paque, and the enriched cells then underwent ACK red cell lysis. This record belongs to a study of molecular identifiers for immune sequencing clone quantification (dated by TCRdb to between 2017 and 2018). Background on the whole study: For a replicate experiment, the RNA from either approximately 20,000 or 98,000 naive CD8 T cells was divided into five aliquots, and four of those aliquots went on to sequencing. This methods study benchmarked molecular-identifier clustering-based TCR repertoire sequencing (MIDCIRS) and TCR RNA copy counting, using CD8 T cells to do so. The study at large found these results: In CMV-specific effector cells, clones with more than 20 RNA copies accounted for over 97% of molecules, whereas in naive cells such clones accounted for under 1%. Even against a background of approximately 1 million naive CD8 T cells, spiked-in Jurkat TCR RNA amounting to a single cell's worth was reported to be detectable. Highly expanded clone sizes could be underestimated if identical TCR molecules share a barcode. Naive libraries contained spiked-in Jurkat TCR RNA (approximately nine copies' worth), which is not part of the donor repertoire. When barcode sub-clustering was left out, chimeric consensus sequences inflated TCR diversity, with chimeras reaching as high as 47%. Modeling gave about three recovered TCR RNA copies per cell versus about ten by digital PCR, implying around 30% capture efficiency.

Reading from cysteine to phenylalanine, the CDR3 counts 16 amino acids. The only DNA kept is the CDR3, 48 bases in frame from the first base. Between the V and J ends, shortened by 2 bases and 2 bases respectively, the junction contains 14 bases. Taken from the germline V gene, the CDR1 and CDR2 loops are SGHDT and YYEEEE. Sequenced sample: naive CD8+ T cells from blood, with Jurkat cell RNA spiked in. The cell subset or site label here, explained by the study, means: FACS-sorted CD8+CD4-CCR7+CD45RA+ naive T cells. This TCR was recovered from a human donor in good health. Some libraries in this study had Jurkat cell RNA spiked in. The rearranged chain carries TRBV5-6 and TRBJ1-5, with TRBD1 perhaps the D gene, on 6 matching bases. DNA sequence: TGTGCCAGCAGCTTACTTGGGGGCAGAGGCAATCAGCCCCAGCATTTT. It is translated as CASSLLGGRGNQPQHF. The variable domain in full, with residues beyond the CDR3 obtained from the reference TRBV5-6 and TRBJ1-5 genes, is DAGVTQSPTHLIKTRGQQVTLRCSPKSGHDTVSWYQQALGQGPQFIFQYYEEEERQRGNFPDRFSGHQFPNYSSELNVNALLLGDSALYLCASSLLGGRGNQPQHFGDGTRLSIL.